A selection of T cell receptor beta chains follows, all from one sample in a study of T-cell memory formation after mild COVID-19. TCRdb analysed the 5' RACE reads with MiXCR anew, one entry per CDR3 protein. The sample consists of 92,000 or so distinct CDR3 sequences, over 13% of them appearing once. Source material: PBMCs or a T cell subset sorted from them (not recorded which). The receptors derive from a man between 18 and 29 years old who had mild COVID-19 (a few samples of this study predate the infection). Cell type and time point are not known. Both conserved end residues are part of each CDR3. Fields, in order: clone size, D gene, J gene, V gene, CDR3 length, CDR3 protein, CDR3 DNA. The D gene is left open where the match is weak. Size values are once, few and many counts, or a class for expanded clones, and some rows have none.

clone_size: few; d_call: -; j_call: TRBJ2-5; v_call: TRBV29-1; cdr3_length: 12; cdr3_aa: CSVDEFLETQYF; cdr3_nt: TGCAGCGTTGACGAGTTTTTGGAGACCCAGTACTTC
clone_size: many; d_call: -; j_call: TRBJ2-1; v_call: TRBV2; cdr3_length: 14; cdr3_aa: CASLALNSYNEQFF; cdr3_nt: TGTGCCAGCCTAGCGCTAAACTCCTACAATGAGCAGTTCTTC
clone_size: many; d_call: TRBD2; j_call: TRBJ2-3; v_call: TRBV6-4; cdr3_length: 15; cdr3_aa: CASSDSSGGTDTQYF; cdr3_nt: TGTGCCAGCAGTGACTCGAGCGGGGGCACAGATACGCAGTATTTT
clone_size: -; d_call: TRBD2; j_call: TRBJ2-5; v_call: TRBV29-1; cdr3_length: 14; cdr3_aa: CSVEELAGEETQYF; cdr3_nt: TGCAGCGTTGAGGAACTAGCGGGGGAAGAGACCCAGTACTTC
clone_size: -; d_call: -; j_call: TRBJ2-7; v_call: TRBV6-1; cdr3_length: 13; cdr3_aa: CASRVGLSYEQYF; cdr3_nt: TGTGCCAGCAGGGTGGGACTTAGCTACGAGCAGTACTTC
clone_size: -; d_call: -; j_call: TRBJ2-5; v_call: TRBV7-7; cdr3_length: 14; cdr3_aa: CASSANGPRETQYF; cdr3_nt: TGTGCCAGCAGCGCCAACGGACCGAGGGAGACCCAGTACTTC
clone_size: few; d_call: TRBD2; j_call: TRBJ2-3; v_call: TRBV6-2/TRBV6-3; cdr3_length: 18; cdr3_aa: CASSYSIAPSGGTDTQYF; cdr3_nt: TGTGCCAGCAGTTACTCAATAGCTCCTAGCGGGGGCACAGATACGCAGTATTTT
clone_size: -; d_call: -; j_call: TRBJ2-1; v_call: TRBV12-3/TRBV12-4; cdr3_length: 13; cdr3_aa: CASSSRGPNEQFF; cdr3_nt: TGTGCCAGCAGTTCCAGAGGACCCAATGAGCAGTTCTTC
clone_size: few; d_call: -; j_call: TRBJ1-6; v_call: TRBV7-9; cdr3_length: 16; cdr3_aa: CASSLQGRGLDSPLHF; cdr3_nt: TGTGCCAGCAGCTTACAGGGGCGAGGATTAGATTCACCCCTCCACTTT
clone_size: -; d_call: TRBD2; j_call: TRBJ2-1; v_call: TRBV7-8; cdr3_length: 19; cdr3_aa: CASSLARLSSGGSYNEQFF; cdr3_nt: TGTGCCAGCAGCTTAGCGCGGTTAAGTAGCGGGGGGTCCTACAATGAGCAGTTCTTC
clone_size: few; d_call: -; j_call: TRBJ1-2; v_call: TRBV7-2; cdr3_length: 15; cdr3_aa: CASSLEVLGEDGYTF; cdr3_nt: TGTGCCAGCAGCTTAGAGGTCTTAGGGGAGGACGGCTACACCTTC
clone_size: -; d_call: TRBD2; j_call: TRBJ2-3; v_call: TRBV9; cdr3_length: 16; cdr3_aa: CASSVTTSGGRDTQYF; cdr3_nt: TGTGCCAGCAGCGTAACGACTAGCGGGGGTCGGGATACGCAGTATTTT
clone_size: few; d_call: -; j_call: TRBJ2-1; v_call: TRBV9; cdr3_length: 15; cdr3_aa: CASSVVGVSYNEQFF; cdr3_nt: TGTGCCAGCAGCGTTGTCGGGGTCTCCTACAATGAGCAGTTCTTC
clone_size: few; d_call: -; j_call: TRBJ1-5; v_call: TRBV20-1; cdr3_length: 16; cdr3_aa: CSARPVVGMSNQPQHF; cdr3_nt: TGCAGTGCTAGGCCGGTGGTGGGGATGAGCAATCAGCCCCAGCATTTT
clone_size: few; d_call: -; j_call: TRBJ2-1; v_call: TRBV11-2; cdr3_length: 18; cdr3_aa: CASSLGWASVPNADEQFF; cdr3_nt: TGTGCCAGCAGCTTAGGGTGGGCTAGCGTCCCGAATGCGGATGAGCAGTTCTTC
clone_size: -; d_call: TRBD2; j_call: TRBJ2-1; v_call: TRBV7-9; cdr3_length: 14; cdr3_aa: CASNLSGGDNEQFF; cdr3_nt: TGTGCCAGCAACCTTAGCGGGGGAGACAATGAGCAGTTCTTC
clone_size: -; d_call: -; j_call: TRBJ2-7; v_call: TRBV20-1; cdr3_length: 15; cdr3_aa: CSASIRADGSYEQYF; cdr3_nt: TGCAGTGCTAGTATTCGGGCGGACGGCTCCTACGAGCAGTACTTC
clone_size: few; d_call: -; j_call: TRBJ2-1; v_call: TRBV7-6; cdr3_length: 15; cdr3_aa: CASSLGPKVYNEQFF; cdr3_nt: TGTGCCAGCAGCCTTGGACCGAAAGTCTACAATGAGCAGTTCTTC
clone_size: few; d_call: -; j_call: TRBJ1-1; v_call: TRBV5-5; cdr3_length: 15; cdr3_aa: CASSYGTGSNTEAFF; cdr3_nt: TGTGCCAGCAGCTACGGCACAGGGTCGAACACTGAAGCTTTCTTT
clone_size: few; d_call: TRBD1; j_call: TRBJ1-1; v_call: TRBV5-1; cdr3_length: 16; cdr3_aa: CASSFAQGATNTEAFF; cdr3_nt: TGCGCCAGCAGCTTCGCCCAGGGGGCGACGAACACTGAAGCTTTCTTT
clone_size: -; d_call: TRBD1; j_call: TRBJ1-1; v_call: TRBV5-1; cdr3_length: 14; cdr3_aa: CASSSDRPGPEAFF; cdr3_nt: TGCGCCAGCAGCTCGGACAGGCCAGGTCCTGAAGCTTTCTTT
clone_size: -; d_call: -; j_call: TRBJ2-1; v_call: TRBV7-2; cdr3_length: 15; cdr3_aa: CASSLVPGGYNERFF; cdr3_nt: TGTGCCAGCAGCTTAGTCCCGGGGGGCTACAATGAGCGGTTCTTC
clone_size: -; d_call: -; j_call: TRBJ2-1; v_call: TRBV7-6; cdr3_length: 16; cdr3_aa: CASSPTAPRSYNEQFF; cdr3_nt: TGTGCCAGCAGCCCCACGGCCCCACGCTCCTACAATGAGCAGTTCTTC
clone_size: few; d_call: TRBD1; j_call: TRBJ2-5; v_call: TRBV5-4; cdr3_length: 13; cdr3_aa: CASSRDSQETQYF; cdr3_nt: TGTGCCAGCAGCCGGGACAGCCAAGAGACCCAGTACTTC
clone_size: -; d_call: TRBD1; j_call: TRBJ1-5; v_call: TRBV7-3; cdr3_length: 16; cdr3_aa: CASSSTGGCGNQPQHF; cdr3_nt: TGTGCCAGCAGCTCGACAGGGGGCTGTGGCAATCAGCCCCAGCATTTT